This is a list of T cell receptor beta chains from one sample in a study of siplizumab effects on memory and regulatory T cells. This table comes from immunoSEQ multiplex PCR, and its TCRdb copy is limited to in-frame clones, with some not included. The table includes more than 85,000 clones, roughly 91% detected once. Sequenced input: CD4+ T cells sorted from blood. All receptors come from a human donor in good health. Each CDR3 is given with its conserved first and last residue. Each record gives: J gene, D gene, clone size, V gene, CDR3 DNA, CDR3 protein. D genes are given only for firm matches. The listing skips clone size in some rows; elsewhere it reads once, few, many or a size class.

TRBJ1-2 . . TRBV10-3 TGTGCCATCAGTGAGTCGGGACGTCTATATGGCTACACCTTC CAISESGRLYGYTF
TRBJ2-7 TRBD2 . TRBV11-2 TGTGCCAGCAGCACGACTAGCGGGCGGTCCTACGAGCAGTACTTC CASSTTSGRSYEQYF
TRBJ2-7 . once TRBV27 TGTGCCAGCAGTTTTCGGGAGTCCTACGAGCAGTACTTC CASSFRESYEQYF
TRBJ1-2 TRBD1 . TRBV2 TGTGCCAGCAGTACCAGGACAGGGGGAAGTGGCTACACCTTC CASSTRTGGSGYTF
TRBJ1-2 TRBD1 . TRBV6-1 TGTGCCAGCAGTGAAAGAGGACAGGCCGAGGGCTACACCTTC CASSERGQAEGYTF
TRBJ2-7 . . TRBV5-6 TGTGCCAGCAGCTTGGCGAGGCCCCCATACGAGCAGTACTTC CASSLARPPYEQYF
TRBJ1-2 . . TRBV9 TGTGCCAGCAGCCCACTGCTCTATGGCTACACCTTC CASSPLLYGYTF
TRBJ1-6 . . TRBV5-6 TGTGCCAGCAGCTTCCCGGGACGGGATAATTCACCCCTCCACTTT CASSFPGRDNSPLHF
TRBJ1-5 . . TRBV29-1 TGCAGCGTTGGAGACAGTAGGAATCAGCCCCAGCATTTT CSVGDSRNQPQHF
TRBJ2-1 . . TRBV6-1 TGTGCCAGCAGTGAAGCTGGTAGGGAGCTACGGGATGAGCAGTTCTTC CASSEAGRELRDEQFF
TRBJ2-1 TRBD1 . TRBV5-4 TGTGCCAGCACCAGGCCGGGGACAGGGGGCATGAATGAGCAGTTCTTC CASTRPGTGGMNEQFF
TRBJ2-5 . . TRBV29-1 TGCAGCGTTGGTTTATGGGAGACCCAGTACTTC CSVGLWETQYF
TRBJ1-1 . . TRBV18 TGTGCCAGCTCACCCGACGGGGTCATGAACACTGAAGCTTTCTTT CASSPDGVMNTEAFF
TRBJ2-5 . . TRBV7-3 TGTGCCAGCAGCACCACAGGGGGGGTAGAGACCCAGTACTTC CASSTTGGVETQYF
TRBJ1-2 . . TRBV6-6 TGTGCCAGCAGAAAGGAGGGGCCCTATGGCTACACCTTC CASRKEGPYGYTF
TRBJ1-1 TRBD1 . TRBV25-1 TGTGCCAGCAGTGCCTTCGCCGGGACAGGGTACAACACTGAAGCTTTCTTT CASSAFAGTGYNTEAFF
TRBJ1-1 TRBD1 . TRBV27 TGTGCCAGCACCCCTTATGGGGGACAGGGGACTGAAGCTTTCTTT CASTPYGGQGTEAFF
TRBJ1-1 . . TRBV5-1 TGCGCCAGCAGCTTGGCCGACGTAGGAAGCACTGAAGCTTTCTTT CASSLADVGSTEAFF
TRBJ2-1 . . TRBV29-1 TGCAGCGTAAGGACACGTTACAATGAGCAGTTCTTC CSVRTRYNEQFF
TRBJ2-1 TRBD2 . TRBV4-1 TGCGCCAGCAGCCAAGGCTCCGGGAGGTCGGTGTACAATGAGCAGTTCTTC CASSQGSGRSVYNEQFF
TRBJ2-5 TRBD2 . TRBV7-9 TGTGCCAGCAGCGGCCGGACTAGCGCTAACCAAGAGACCCAGTACTTC CASSGRTSANQETQYF
TRBJ2-5 TRBD1 . TRBV28 TGTGCCAGCAGTACCCGCCGGACAGGGGGATTTGAGACCCAGTACTTC CASSTRRTGGFETQYF
TRBJ1-1 . . TRBV27 TGTGCCAGCAGTCGAGGGCCCGGGGGGACTGAAGCTTTCTTT CASSRGPGGTEAFF
TRBJ2-5 TRBD1 . TRBV2 TGTGCCAGCACTCGGGACAGGTACCAAGAGACCCAGTACTTC CASTRDRYQETQYF
TRBJ2-1 . . TRBV5-1 TGCGCCAGCAGCCGGGGTTGGCCGGGCAGCTACAATGAGCAGTTCTTC CASSRGWPGSYNEQFF
TRBJ2-6 . . TRBV4-1 TGCGCCAGCAGCGGGAGGACAGGTGGCTCCTCTGGGGCCAACGTCCTGACTTTC CASSGRTGGSSGANVLTF
TRBJ1-3 . . TRBV2 TGTGCCAGCAGGCGGGACACCTCTGGAAACACCATATATTTT CASRRDTSGNTIYF
TRBJ1-2 TRBD1 . TRBV4-1 TGCGCCAGCACCCAAGCCCCGGGACAGGGGTATGGCTACACCTTC CASTQAPGQGYGYTF
TRBJ2-1 TRBD2 . TRBV5-1 TGCGCCAGCAGCCCCGGGACTACCACTGAGCAGTTCTTC CASSPGTTTEQFF
TRBJ2-1 TRBD2 . TRBV11-3 TGTGCCAGCAGCCGGTCGACTAGCGGGAGATACGAGCAGTTCTTC CASSRSTSGRYEQFF
TRBJ2-2 TRBD1 . TRBV19 TGTGCCAGTAGAAAAACCCCGGGACAGGCTTTTATTAACACCGGGGAGCTGTTTTTT CASRKTPGQAFINTGELFF
TRBJ2-7 TRBD2 . TRBV6-5 TGTGCCAGCAGGGGACTAGTAAATGAGCAGTACTTC CASRGLVNEQYF
TRBJ2-1 . . TRBV7-3 TGTGCCAGCGGTTTGGCGATCCATGAGCAGTTCTTC CASGLAIHEQFF
TRBJ1-4 TRBD1 . TRBV18 TGTGCCAGCTCACCACCGGGACAGGGGGAAGAAAAACTGTTTTTT CASSPPGQGEEKLFF
TRBJ2-3 . . TRBV10-3 TGTGCCATCAGTGAGACCCTACAGGGAGGTGTCAGCACAGATACGCAGTATTTT CAISETLQGGVSTDTQYF
TRBJ1-2 . few TRBV5-6 TGTGCCAGCAGCTTCTCCCAGTCGGATGGCTACACCTTC CASSFSQSDGYTF
TRBJ1-2 TRBD1 . TRBV19 TGTGCCAGTACCGGACAGGGGGTCCGCTACACCTTC CASTGQGVRYTF
TRBJ2-4 . . TRBV6-5 TGTGCCAGCAGTTACTCTTTAGCGCCCAAAAACATTCAGTACTTC CASSYSLAPKNIQYF
TRBJ1-2 TRBD1 . TRBV7-6 TGTGCCAGCAGCCTCGGACAGGGCTATGGCTACACCTTC CASSLGQGYGYTF
TRBJ1-1 TRBD1 . TRBV7-9 TGTGCCAGCAGCCAGACCGGACAGGTGAACACTGAAGCTTTCTTT CASSQTGQVNTEAFF
TRBJ1-1 . . TRBV6-1 TGTGCCAGCAAGGGAAAAATCGGCACTGAAGCTTTCTTT CASKGKIGTEAFF
TRBJ2-2 . . TRBV18 TGTGCCAGCTCACCACCGTACGTGGGCGGCGGGGAGCTGTTTTTT CASSPPYVGGGELFF
TRBJ2-3 . . TRBV30 TGTGCCTGGAGTGTTCGTGGTGGATCCGATACGCAGTATTTT CAWSVRGGSDTQYF
TRBJ1-2 . . TRBV6-1 TGTGCCAGCAGTGATGAGAGGCAGGGAACCAACTATGGCTACACCTTC CASSDERQGTNYGYTF
TRBJ1-6 . . TRBV6-1 TGTGCCAGCAGGCCCGAGAGAGGTAATTCACCCCTCCACTTT CASRPERGNSPLHF
TRBJ2-7 TRBD2 once TRBV5-1 TGCGCCAGCAGCGCGGGCCCGAGCGGGGGGGCCGGTTACGAGCAGTACTTC CASSAGPSGGAGYEQYF
TRBJ1-1 . few TRBV5-4 TGTGCCAGCAGCACGGACAGTTTCAGTGAAGCTTTCTTT CASSTDSFSEAFF
TRBJ1-2 . . TRBV5-6 TGTGCCAGCTCGCGGCAGAACTATGGCTACACCTTC CASSRQNYGYTF
TRBJ2-7 TRBD2 . TRBV7-2 TGTGCCAGCAGCTTAGGTGCGGGAGGGCCGATAGCGCAGTACTTC CASSLGAGGPIAQYF
TRBJ2-2 TRBD2 . TRBV14 TGTGCCAGCAGCCAAGCAAGGCTAGCGGGTCGCACCGGGGAGCTGTTTTTT CASSQARLAGRTGELFF
TRBJ1-1 TRBD1 . TRBV19 TGTGCCAGTAGTATCCGGACAGGGATAAATGAAGCTTTCTTT CASSIRTGINEAFF
TRBJ1-5 . . TRBV19 TGTGCCAGTAGTTCGGGACCGTACAATCAGCCCCAGCATTTT CASSSGPYNQPQHF